What follows are 23 T cell receptor beta chains derived from one specimen sequenced in a study of cytomegalovirus exposure and HLA in healthy donors. Both 60 Vbeta primers and 13 Jbeta primers went into the PCR. The table came from immunoSEQ multiplex PCR; TCRdb's copy has only in-frame clones and leaves some out. The data include about 43,000 clones; the top ten clones carry about 1.8%. The specimen was PBMCs. The receptors were sampled from a woman in her twenties or thirties in good health and CMV-seronegative.

This chain connects TRBV2 to TRBJ1-3; 10 bases agree with TRBD1. V lost 5 bases to trimming and J lost 0 bases; unmatched junction nucleotides: 7. The CDR3 is made up of 17 amino acids. The germline V gene encodes CDR1 SNHLY and CDR2 FYNNEI. CDR3 amino acids: CASSLGQGPFSGNTIYF. In DNA, the CDR3 is TGTGCCAGCAGTTTGGGACAGGGGCCCTTCTCTGGAAACACCATATATTTT.

The chain uses TRBV6-5 and TRBJ1-3; 7 nucleotides align to TRBD1. Trimming removed 4 bases from V and 0 bases from J; junction bases left unmatched: 3. This CDR3 has 15 residues. Germline V lookup: CDR1 MNHEY, CDR2 SVGAGI. CDR3 sequence: CASSLGQNSGNTIYF. DNA for the CDR3: TGTGCCAGCAGTTTGGGACAGAACTCTGGAAACACCATATATTTT.

The chain combines TRBV19 with TRBJ2-7; possible D gene TRBD1, 6 bases. The CDR3 is 15 amino acids. The V and J ends lost 6 bases and 2 bases respectively, with 17 bases between them. Germline V CDR1 and CDR2: LNHDA, SQIVND (reference sequence). In DNA form, the CDR3 reads TGTGCCAGTAGCCGTGAAAGGACAGCCGCCTACGAGCAGTACTTC. Its translation: CASSRERTAAYEQYF.

The chain recombines TRBV4-1 with TRBJ2-7, with 7 positions matching TRBD2. Trimming cost V 1 base and J 1 base; bases outside gene matches: 4. Germline V lookup: CDR1 MGHRA, CDR2 YSYEKL. This CDR3 contains 15 residues. The CDR3 sequence is CASSQGRERSYEQYF. The CDR3 DNA sequence: TGCGCCAGCAGCCAAGGGCGGGAGAGATCCTACGAGCAGTACTTC.

The chain combines TRBV9 with TRBJ2-1; 9 nucleotides match TRBD1. CDR1 and CDR2 from the germline V gene are SGDLS and YYNGEE. V lost 4 bases to trimming and J lost 1 base; unmatched junction nucleotides: 3. The CDR3 runs to 15 residues. CDR3 DNA sequence: TGTGCCAGCAGCCTCGGACAGGGGTCCTACAATGAGCAGTTCTTC. This translates into CASSLGQGSYNEQFF.

The chain couples TRBV6-1 to TRBJ1-4; the match to TRBD1 covers 8 bases. This CDR3 spans 15 amino acids. Germline V gene data show CDR1 as MNHNS and CDR2 as SASEGT. The trim removed 2 bases at V and 8 bases at J, leaving 7 bases unmatched. The CDR3 sequence is CASSEIGQGFEKLFF. Here the CDR3 DNA reads TGTGCCAGCAGTGAAATAGGACAGGGATTCGAAAAACTGTTTTTT.

The chain uses TRBV4-3 and TRBJ2-5; D unresolved. V shed 3 bases and J shed 6 bases, with 11 bases lying between them. Germline V gives CDR1 LGHNA, CDR2 YSLEER. This CDR3 has 13 amino acids. The CDR3 sequence: CASSQSLQKTQYF. CDR3 nucleotide sequence: TGCGCCAGCAGCCAGTCCCTTCAGAAGACCCAGTACTTC.

The V gene is TRBV7-2, the J gene TRBJ1-1, with a tentative D call TRBD1 (6 bases). The V end was cut by 2 bases, the J end by 5 bases, with 15 bases between. From germline, CDR1 is SGHTA and CDR2 FQGNSA. This CDR3 has 15 amino acids. The DNA for the CDR3 is TGTGCCAGCAGCTTATGGGGGCAGGGAGGGACTGAAGCTTTCTTT. Protein product: CASSLWGQGGTEAFF.

This chain links TRBV19 with TRBJ2-7; TRBD2 matches at 7 bases. The CDR3 totals 17 residues. The J segment lost 6 bases and the V segment lost 10 bases, leaving 24 bases of the junction unmatched. Germline V gives CDR1 LNHDA, CDR2 SQIVND (reference sequence). This CDR3 is CATRKGGATRGGREQYF. The CDR3 DNA follows: TGTGCCACCCGAAAAGGCGGGGCCACCCGGGGAGGGCGCGAGCAGTACTTC. Together with reference TRBV19 and TRBJ2-7, the CDR3 gives the full variable domain: DGGITQSPKYLFRKEGQNVTLSCEQNLNHDAMYWYRQDPGQGLRLIYYSQIVNDFQKGDIAEGYSVSREKKESFPLTVTSAQKNPTAFYLCATRKGGATRGGREQYFGPGTRLTVT.

V is TRBV19 and J is TRBJ2-4; TRBD1 matches at 7 bases. Germline assignment: CDR1 LNHDA and CDR2 SQIVND (reference sequence). V was pared by 5 bases and J by 0 bases, with 4 bases of the junction left unmatched. This CDR3 has 15 residues. The CDR3 loop reads CASSRQGLAKNIQYF. As DNA, the CDR3 is TGTGCCAGTAGTCGACAGGGCCTAGCCAAAAACATTCAGTACTTC.

This rearrangement joins TRBV15 to TRBJ1-2; no clear D. The V end was cut by 0 bases, the J end by 5 bases, with 7 bases between. The germline V gene has CDR1 LNHNV and CDR2 YYDKDF (reference sequence). CDR3 size: 13 residues. In DNA form, the CDR3 reads TGTGCCACCAGCAGAGATTTCCCTTATGGCTACACCTTC. Its protein product is CATSRDFPYGYTF.

The V and J genes are TRBV5-1 and TRBJ2-1; possible D gene TRBD1, 7 bases. The V end was cut by 1 base, the J end by 7 bases, with 12 bases between. Germline V CDR1 and CDR2: SGHRS, YFSETQ. The CDR3 runs 14 residues. In DNA form, the CDR3 reads TGCGCCAGCAGCTTGAAGGGGGCGGGAAATGAGCAGTTCTTC. It encodes CASSLKGAGNEQFF.

The V call is TRBV11-2, the J call TRBJ2-7; perhaps TRBD1 as D (5 bases). This CDR3 spans 16 amino acids. Germline V gene lookup returns CDR1 SGHAT and CDR2 FQNNGV. The ends were cut back, 0 bases at V and 4 bases at J, with 16 bases in the middle. CDR3 nucleotide sequence: TGTGCCAGCAGCTTAGATTCGGGCAGGGCTAAATACGAGCAGTACTTC. This gives the protein CASSLDSGRAKYEQYF.

V is TRBV6-1 and J is TRBJ1-1; D call uncertain. The CDR3 is made up of 13 amino acids. Trimming took off 4 bases at V and 1 base at J, with 7 bases between the two ends. The germline V gene has CDR1 MNHNS and CDR2 SASEGT. The CDR3 here is CASSAVTNTEAFF. CDR3 bases: TGTGCCAGCAGTGCGGTCACGAACACTGAAGCTTTCTTT.

J is TRBJ1-5 and V is TRBV6-5; 8 nucleotides align to TRBD1. Trimming at V came to 5 bases and at J to 3 bases, leaving 3 bases not matched to a gene. Germline CDR1 reads MNHEY; CDR2 reads SVGAGI. This CDR3 comprises 14 residues. The DNA of the CDR3 is TGTGCCAGCAGTAGGACAGGGTTCAATCAGCCCCAGCATTTT. This codes for CASSRTGFNQPQHF.

The chain is built from TRBV5-1 and TRBJ1-2; D gene ambiguous. Germline assignment: CDR1 SGHRS and CDR2 YFSETQ. The CDR3 runs 15 residues. Trimming shortened V by 0 bases and J by 3 bases, and 12 bases separated the two germline ends. The chain's CDR3 is CASSLEEGLDYGYTF. The DNA of the CDR3 is TGCGCCAGCAGCTTGGAAGAGGGTTTGGACTATGGCTACACCTTC.

The rearrangement links TRBV5-1 to TRBJ2-5; 9 bases line up with TRBD2. Germline V gene lookup returns CDR1 SGHRS and CDR2 YFSETQ. This CDR3 is built from 14 residues. V trimming: 4 bases; J trimming: 2 bases; junction bases outside the gene matches: 3. DNA of the CDR3: TGCGCCAGCAGCAGCCTAGCGGGGCAAGAGACCCAGTACTTC. This sequence encodes CASSSLAGQETQYF.

The chain joins TRBV19 to TRBJ1-5; maybe TRBD1 (6 bases). Trimming cost V 4 bases and J 0 bases, with 10 bases left between them. Germline CDR1 and CDR2: LNHDA and SQIVND (reference sequence). The CDR3 extends over 15 amino acids. The CDR3 sequence is CASSTTGFSNQPQHF. CDR3 DNA: TGTGCCAGTAGTACCACAGGGTTTAGCAATCAGCCCCAGCATTTT.

The chain links TRBV18 to TRBJ1-1; tentative D call: TRBD1 (6 bases). Looked up from germline, CDR1 is KGHSH and CDR2 is LQKENI. The V end was cut by 5 bases, the J end by 0 bases, with 19 bases between. This CDR3 spans 17 amino acids. The CDR3 sequence is CASSKNDRPPLNTEAFF. Here the CDR3 DNA reads TGTGCCAGCTCAAAGAATGACAGGCCACCTTTGAACACTGAAGCTTTCTTT.

This rearrangement joins TRBV6-5 to TRBJ2-2, with TRBD1 matching over 7 bases. This CDR3 contains 15 residues. V lost 2 bases, J lost 3 bases, and 3 bases stayed unmatched. CDR1 is MNHEY, CDR2 SVGAGI, per germline. The CDR3 DNA sequence: TGTGCCAGCAGTTACGGGCAGGGGGACACCGGGGAGCTGTTTTTT. Translating gives CASSYGQGDTGELFF.

This chain joins TRBV5-4 and TRBJ1-2; TRBD1 aligns across 7 bases. V lost 0 bases and J lost 8; bases outside the gene matches: 7. The V gene's germline CDR1 is SGHNT and CDR2 YYREEE (reference sequence). The CDR3 length is 14 residues. In DNA, the CDR3 is TGTGCCAGCAGCTTGGACAGGGGTACGAAGGGCTACACCTTC. Its translation: CASSLDRGTKGYTF.

This chain uses TRBV5-6 with TRBJ2-1; D gene ambiguous. Trimming left V 4 bases short and J 5 bases short, with 7 bases between. Germline CDR1 reads SGHDT; CDR2 reads YYEEEE. The length of the CDR3 is 12 residues. The CDR3, as DNA: TGTGCCAGCAGCCCCCAGGACAATGAGCAGTTCTTC. Its protein product is CASSPQDNEQFF.

The rearrangement links TRBV5-4 to TRBJ2-7; a possible D gene is TRBD2 (5 bases). The germline gives CDR1 SGHNT, CDR2 YYREEE (reference sequence). The CDR3 spans 15 residues. V lost 1 base and J lost 4, with 15 bases in between. This CDR3 reads CASSLSPDYFYEQYF. CDR3 DNA: TGTGCCAGCAGCTTGTCTCCCGACTACTTTTACGAGCAGTACTTC.